The rows below give T cell receptor beta chains drawn from one sample of a study of OX40 agonist ivuxolimab in advanced cancers. Here immunoSEQ multiplex PCR was the method, and the copy in TCRdb shows in-frame clones only, minus some. Found here are tens of thousands of clones, 80% to 90% of them singletons; the top ten hold approximately 12%. The source material was CD4+ or CD8+ T cells sorted from blood, sampled in a trial of the OX40 agonist ivuxolimab. These receptor sequences come from an adult with an advanced solid tumor such as melanoma, head and neck, liver or kidney cancer. The CDR3 runs from the conserved cysteine through the conserved F or W. The D gene is left open where the match is weak. Rows give clone size only sometimes, using once, few, many, or a class for an expanded clone.

size | J | D | V | CDR3 | DNA
. | TRBJ2-7 | TRBD2 | TRBV27 | CASSFMTSENYEQYF | TGTGCCAGCAGTTTCATGACTAGCGAAAACTACGAGCAGTACTTC
. | TRBJ1-1 | . | TRBV5-1 | CASSLELTREAFF | TGCGCCAGCAGCTTGGAATTGACCAGGGAAGCTTTCTTT
. | TRBJ2-7 | . | TRBV6-6 | CASSYGRTYEQYF | TGTGCCAGCAGTTACGGCAGAACCTACGAGCAGTACTTC
once | TRBJ2-2 | . | TRBV7-9 | CASSLTSNTGELFF | TGTGCCAGCAGCTTAACTTCAAACACCGGGGAGCTGTTTTTT
. | TRBJ1-1 | . | TRBV19 | CASSRAASDSEAFF | TGTGCCAGTAGCCGCGCAGCCTCCGACTCTGAAGCTTTCTTT
. | TRBJ1-2 | TRBD1 | TRBV7-9 | CASSLSGQGIGYGYTF | TGTGCCAGCAGCTTATCAGGACAGGGGATAGGCTATGGCTACACCTTC
. | TRBJ2-7 | TRBD1 | TRBV4-1 | CASSSTGAVRDEQYF | TGCGCCAGCAGCAGTACAGGGGCAGTTCGAGACGAGCAGTACTTC
. | TRBJ2-7 | TRBD1 | TRBV28 | CASTRTGALYEQYF | TGTGCCAGCACCAGGACAGGGGCCCTCTACGAGCAGTACTTC
once | TRBJ1-1 | . | TRBV5-1 | CASSLAGWGTEAFF | TGCGCCAGCAGCTTGGCAGGGTGGGGCACTGAAGCTTTCTTT
. | TRBJ2-1 | TRBD1 | TRBV5-8 | CASSPGQGYYNEQFF | TGTGCCAGCAGCCCGGGACAGGGTTACTACAATGAGCAGTTCTTC
. | TRBJ2-3 | TRBD1 | TRBV7-2 | CASSDFWGQGPADTQYF | TGTGCCAGCAGTGACTTTTGGGGACAGGGCCCTGCAGATACGCAGTATTTT
. | TRBJ1-1 | . | TRBV7-8 | CASSLGGGDQAFF | TGTGCCAGCAGCTTAGGTGGGGGAGATCAGGCTTTCTTT
. | TRBJ2-1 | TRBD2 | TRBV27 | CASSFGLAAEQFF | TGTGCCAGCAGTTTCGGACTAGCGGCAGAGCAGTTCTTC
. | TRBJ2-1 | . | TRBV28 | CASSSSLAYEQFF | TGTGCCAGCAGTTCCTCACTAGCATATGAGCAGTTCTTC
. | TRBJ1-2 | . | TRBV2 | CASSYSDSMNYGYTF | TGTGCCAGCAGTTATTCAGACAGTATGAACTATGGCTACACCTTC
. | TRBJ2-7 | TRBD1 | TRBV19 | CASSIWGGTGSRNEQYF | TGTGCCAGTAGTATATGGGGAGGGACAGGGTCTCGTAACGAGCAGTACTTC
. | TRBJ1-1 | . | TRBV27 | CASSLSWRGTEAFF | TGTGCCAGCAGTTTATCTTGGAGGGGCACTGAAGCTTTCTTT
. | TRBJ2-7 | TRBD2 | TRBV27 | CASSPLTSGRDEQYF | TGTGCCAGCAGTCCTCTGACTAGCGGGAGGGACGAGCAGTACTTC
. | TRBJ2-1 | . | TRBV4-1 | CASSQDGVTLINEQFF | TGCGCCAGCAGCCAAGATGGTGTTACATTGATTAATGAGCAGTTCTTC
. | TRBJ1-6 | . | TRBV4-2 | CASSQESGLGSTPLHF | TGTGCCAGCAGCCAAGAGTCAGGGTTGGGTTCGACACCCCTCCACTTT
. | TRBJ2-2 | . | TRBV19 | CASSISGVGELFF | TGTGCCAGTAGTATTTCGGGAGTCGGGGAGCTGTTTTTT
. | TRBJ1-1 | . | TRBV19 | CASRDSFWVFF | TGTGCCAGTAGGGACAGTTTCTGGGTTTTCTTT
. | TRBJ2-1 | TRBD1 | TRBV19 | CASSIFGQADEQFF | TGTGCCAGTAGTATTTTCGGACAGGCGGATGAGCAGTTCTTC
once | TRBJ2-7 | . | TRBV27 | CASSDGAHEQYF | TGTGCCAGCAGTGACGGGGCCCACGAGCAGTACTTC
. | TRBJ2-7 | TRBD1 | TRBV25-1 | CASSRTGSYEQYF | TGTGCCAGCTCCCGGACAGGCTCCTACGAGCAGTACTTC
. | TRBJ2-1 | TRBD1 | TRBV5-1 | CASSRGQGVDNEQFF | TGCGCCAGCAGCAGGGGACAGGGGGTGGATAATGAGCAGTTCTTC
. | TRBJ2-7 | TRBD1 | TRBV23-1 | CASTTLDRVIYEQYF | TGCGCCAGCACCACCCTTGACAGGGTAATCTACGAGCAGTACTTC
. | TRBJ2-1 | . | TRBV30 | CAWSKGGSEQFF | TGTGCCTGGAGTAAGGGCGGTAGCGAGCAGTTCTTC
. | TRBJ2-3 | TRBD2 | TRBV4-1 | CASSPMGAGNRNTQYF | TGCGCCAGCAGCCCCATGGGAGCGGGAAACCGGAATACGCAGTATTTT
. | TRBJ2-1 | . | TRBV13 | CASSPRARDEQFF | TGTGCCAGCAGTCCCAGGGCCCGTGATGAGCAGTTCTTC
. | TRBJ2-2 | . | TRBV4-1 | CASSQETGQGFSGELFF | TGCGCCAGCAGCCAAGAGACCGGCCAGGGATTTTCCGGGGAGCTGTTTTTT
. | TRBJ1-1 | . | TRBV5-3 | CARSLQGRSEAFF | TGTGCCAGAAGCTTGCAGGGGAGATCTGAAGCTTTCTTT
. | TRBJ1-5 | . | TRBV5-4 | CASSYDSQPQHF | TGTGCCAGCAGCTATGACTCCCAGCCCCAGCATTTT
. | TRBJ1-6 | . | TRBV19 | CASSGHKSSYNSPLHF | TGTGCCAGTAGTGGCCATAAGAGCTCCTATAATTCACCCCTCCACTTT
. | TRBJ1-2 | . | TRBV25-1 | CASSEWGGGIGYTF | TGTGCCAGCAGTGAATGGGGAGGGGGAATTGGCTACACCTTC
. | TRBJ2-1 | . | TRBV6-1 | CASSVAGSYNEQFF | TGTGCCAGCAGTGTGGCGGGCTCCTACAATGAGCAGTTCTTC
. | TRBJ2-3 | TRBD2 | TRBV5-1 | CASSSTRAGGPADTQYF | TGCGCCAGCAGCTCGACTAGGGCGGGAGGGCCAGCAGATACGCAGTATTTT
. | TRBJ2-7 | . | TRBV6-1 | CASSEETVFYEQYF | TGTGCCAGCAGTGAAGAGACCGTATTCTACGAGCAGTACTTC
. | TRBJ2-3 | . | TRBV9 | CASSGETSSTDTQYF | TGTGCCAGCAGCGGAGAGACTTCTAGCACAGATACGCAGTATTTT
. | TRBJ1-4 | . | TRBV2 | CASMRDTLFF | TGTGCCAGCATGCGGGACACCCTGTTTTTT
. | TRBJ1-1 | . | TRBV7-6 | CASSLYTNTEAFF | TGTGCCAGCAGCTTATACACGAACACTGAAGCTTTCTTT
. | TRBJ2-2 | TRBD2 | TRBV2 | CASRPGLAANTGELFF | TGTGCCAGCAGGCCAGGACTAGCGGCGAACACCGGGGAGCTGTTTTTT